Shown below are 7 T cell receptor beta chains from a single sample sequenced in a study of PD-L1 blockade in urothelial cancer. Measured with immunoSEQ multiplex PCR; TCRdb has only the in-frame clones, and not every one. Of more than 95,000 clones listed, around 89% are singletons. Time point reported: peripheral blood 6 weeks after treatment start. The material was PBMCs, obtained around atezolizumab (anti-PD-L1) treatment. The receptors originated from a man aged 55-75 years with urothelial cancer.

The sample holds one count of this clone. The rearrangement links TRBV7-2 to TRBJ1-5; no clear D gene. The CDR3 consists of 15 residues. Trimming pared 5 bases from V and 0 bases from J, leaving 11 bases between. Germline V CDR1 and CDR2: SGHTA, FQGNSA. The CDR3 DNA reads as TGTGCCAGCAGCCCCATGAGGGATAGCAATCAGCCCCAGCATTTT. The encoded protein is CASSPMRDSNQPQHF.

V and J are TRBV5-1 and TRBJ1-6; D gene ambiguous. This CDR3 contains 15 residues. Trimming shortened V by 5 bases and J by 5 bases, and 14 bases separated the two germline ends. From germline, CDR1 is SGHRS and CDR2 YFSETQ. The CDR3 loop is CASRSPTEHNSPLHF. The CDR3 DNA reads TGCGCCAGCAGAAGTCCGACTGAGCATAATTCACCCCTCCACTTT.

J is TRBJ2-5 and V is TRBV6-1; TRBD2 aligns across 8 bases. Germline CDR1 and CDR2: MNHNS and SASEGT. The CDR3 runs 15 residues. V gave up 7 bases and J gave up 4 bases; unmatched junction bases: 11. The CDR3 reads CASTPGLGALETQYF. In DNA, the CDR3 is TGTGCCAGCACCCCGGGACTAGGGGCGTTAGAGACCCAGTACTTC.

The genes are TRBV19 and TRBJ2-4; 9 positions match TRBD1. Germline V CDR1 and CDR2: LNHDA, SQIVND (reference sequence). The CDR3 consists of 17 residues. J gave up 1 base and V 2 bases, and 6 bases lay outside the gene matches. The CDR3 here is CASSIMGQGIAKNIQYF. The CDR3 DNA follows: TGTGCCAGTAGTATAATGGGACAGGGAATTGCCAAAAACATTCAGTACTTC.

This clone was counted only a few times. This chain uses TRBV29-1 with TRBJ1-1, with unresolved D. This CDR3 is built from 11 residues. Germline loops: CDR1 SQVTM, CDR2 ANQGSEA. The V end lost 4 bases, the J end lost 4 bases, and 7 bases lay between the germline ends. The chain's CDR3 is CSVGYGTEAFF. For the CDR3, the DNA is TGCAGCGTTGGCTATGGCACTGAAGCTTTCTTT.

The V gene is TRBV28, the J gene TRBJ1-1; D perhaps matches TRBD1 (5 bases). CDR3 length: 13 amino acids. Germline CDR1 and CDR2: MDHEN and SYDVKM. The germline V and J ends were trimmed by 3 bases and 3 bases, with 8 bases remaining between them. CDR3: CASSFGADTEAFF. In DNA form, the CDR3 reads TGTGCCAGCAGTTTTGGGGCGGACACTGAAGCTTTCTTT.

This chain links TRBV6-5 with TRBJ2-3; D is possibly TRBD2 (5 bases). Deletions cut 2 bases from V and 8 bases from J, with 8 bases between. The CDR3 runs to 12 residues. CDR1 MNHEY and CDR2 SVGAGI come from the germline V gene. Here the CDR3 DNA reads TGTGCCAGCAGTTACCTTGAGGGTACGCAGTATTTT. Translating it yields CASSYLEGTQYF.